These 3 T cell receptor beta chains share one sample of origin, sequenced in a study of a mutant IDH1 vaccine in newly diagnosed glioma (dated by TCRdb to about 2021). Library construction relied on the immunoSEQ multiplex PCR assay. The source is immuneACCESS, and TCRdb retained only in-frame sequences with V and J called. Part of the clones is not carried over; for the studies checked, unresolved V genes explain less than half of this, and the remainder is unexplained. The sample yields approximately 62,000 clones; around 83% were counted once. The biggest ten clones account for 3.5% to 4.5% of the sample. These receptors' antigens are unknown. What the time point label conveys for this sample: week 23, last vaccination. Each vaccine dose, consisting of 300 ug of a 20-mer mutant IDH1 peptide in Montanide, was administered subcutaneously with topical imiquimod. The sequences come from PBMCs, collected from a glioma patient whose treatment included an IDH1 peptide vaccine. All receptors derive from a man aged 30 to 39 with glioma.

The V and J genes are TRBV6-4 and TRBJ2-3; unclear D gene. Germline CDR1 MRHNA, CDR2 SNTAGT. The CDR3 has 13 amino acids. V was shortened by 0 bases and J by 6 bases, with 7 bases between the two germline ends. The CDR3 is CASSDSDRDTQYF. CDR3 coding DNA: TGTGCCAGCAGTGACTCGGACCGCGATACGCAGTATTTT.

The genes are TRBV15 and TRBJ2-7; D might be TRBD1 (5 bases). Germline CDR1 is LNHNV and CDR2 is YYDKDF (reference sequence). The CDR3 runs 14 residues. V shed 0 bases and J shed 3 bases, with 9 bases lying between them. The CDR3 loop reads CATSRDYRRYEQYF. The CDR3 DNA is TGTGCCACCAGCAGAGATTACAGGCGCTACGAGCAGTACTTC.

This rearrangement joins TRBV2 to TRBJ1-5, with D unclear. Germline-derived CDR1 and CDR2 are SNHLY and FYNNEI. Trimming left V 4 bases short and J 2 bases short, with 12 bases between. CDR3 length: 15 amino acids. The CDR3 loop reads CASSGLLRGNQPQHF. The CDR3 DNA reads as TGTGCCAGCAGTGGACTTTTGAGAGGCAATCAGCCCCAGCATTTT.